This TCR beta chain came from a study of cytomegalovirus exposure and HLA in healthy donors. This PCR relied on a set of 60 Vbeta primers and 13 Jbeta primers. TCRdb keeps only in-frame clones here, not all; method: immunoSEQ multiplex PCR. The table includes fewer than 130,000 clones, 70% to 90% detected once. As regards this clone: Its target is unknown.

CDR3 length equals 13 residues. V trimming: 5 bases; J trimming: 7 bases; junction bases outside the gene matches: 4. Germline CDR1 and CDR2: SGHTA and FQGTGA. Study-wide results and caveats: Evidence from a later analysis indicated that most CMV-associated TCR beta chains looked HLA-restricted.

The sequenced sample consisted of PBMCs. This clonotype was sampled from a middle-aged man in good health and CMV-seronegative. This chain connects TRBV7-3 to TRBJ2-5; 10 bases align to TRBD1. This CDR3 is CASSPGQGGTQYF. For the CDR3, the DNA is TGTGCCAGCAGCCCCGGACAGGGGGGGACCCAGTACTTC.